This T cell receptor (beta chain) was captured in a study of spatial heterogeneity in lung cancer. The library protocol tagged each TCR cDNA with a unique molecular identifier. TCRdb called the 5' RACE reads again in MiXCR, with one record for every CDR3 protein. The table shows around 63,000 distinct CDR3 sequences, with approximately 6% occurring only once. Time point here: sample taken at primary tumor resection. The donors comprised about 65 untreated early-stage non-small cell lung cancer patients. From tumor, nontumor lung or frozen PBMC, whole RNA was taken unsorted for sequencing. Germline CDR1 SNHLY, CDR2 FYNNEI. With 4 bases removed from V and 3 bases from J, the gap between germline ends came to 4 bases. The CDR3 is 11 residues long.

The receptor's source is a female donor with early-stage non-small cell lung cancer. This sample comprised PBMCs, obtained at surgery. The chain couples TRBV2 to TRBJ2-7; the D is unclear. CDR3 DNA sequence: TGTGCCAGCAGTGTAGGCTACGAGCAGTACTTC. Translation: CASSVGYEQYF.